This T cell receptor beta chain was identified in a study of cytomegalovirus exposure and HLA in healthy donors. The germline V gene has CDR1 SGDLS and CDR2 YYNGEE. CDR3 length: 16 residues. V lost 3 bases, J lost 4 bases, and 10 bases stayed unmatched. A multiplex PCR was run with 60 Vbeta primers and 13 Jbeta primers. Profiled with immunoSEQ multiplex PCR; TCRdb holds only in-frame clones, not every one. The table has about 130,000 clones, 83% seen once. Comments on this clone: Its antigen is not identified.

Study-wide results and limits: Through in vitro validation, three CMV-associated chains were shown to be specific for CMV antigens.

The chain carries TRBV9 and TRBJ2-5; TRBD1 matches at 9 bases. The sequence came from a woman aged 40-49 years in good health and CMV-seropositive. Material: PBMCs. CDR3 DNA: TGTGCCAGCAGCGCGCCCGGGACAGGGACGAGAGAGACCCAGTACTTC. Translation gives CASSAPGTGTRETQYF. The complete variable domain, with remaining parts taken from reference TRBV9 and TRBJ2-5, reads DSGVTQTPKHLITATGQRVTLRCSPRSGDLSVYWYQQSLDQGLQFLIQYYNGEERAKGNILERFSAQQFPDLHSELNLSSLELGDSALYFCASSAPGTGTRETQYFGPGTRLLVL.